A selection of T cell receptor beta chains follows, all from one sample in a study of breast tumors, draining lymph nodes, adjacent tissues. TCRdb independently ran MiXCR on the multiplex PCR reads; one entry per CDR3 protein. Of 30,000 to 35,000 distinct CDR3 sequences listed, approximately 63% are singletons. Specimen: breast tumor tissue. The receptor set was obtained from a female donor with breast cancer. Some clones in this sample may be carry-over from other donors' samples. Both conserved end residues are part of each CDR3. The D gene is left open where the match is weak. Clone size is given for some rows only: seen once, a few or many times, or a class if the clone is expanded.

DNA: TGCAGTGCCTGGGCCTACGAGCAGTACTTC
CDR3: CSAWAYEQYF
size: NA
J: TRBJ2-7
D: NA
V: TRBV20-1

DNA: TGTGCCAGCAGCTTAGGAAGCTCCTACGAGCAGTACTTC
CDR3: CASSLGSSYEQYF
size: medium-sized
J: TRBJ2-7
D: NA
V: TRBV13

DNA: TGCAGTGCTATGTGGACTAGCGGGAGGAAGGCCGGGGAGCTGTTTTTT
CDR3: CSAMWTSGRKAGELFF
size: NA
J: TRBJ2-2
D: TRBD2
V: TRBV20-1

DNA: TGTGCCACCCGGGGCGTCCTCACCGGGGAGCTGTTTTTT
CDR3: CATRGVLTGELFF
size: many
J: TRBJ2-2
D: NA
V: TRBV2

DNA: TGTGCCAGTAGTCATATGGGACAGGGGGCGTTAAATGAGCAGTTCTTC
CDR3: CASSHMGQGALNEQFF
size: NA
J: TRBJ2-1
D: TRBD1
V: TRBV19

DNA: TGTGCCAGCAGCGTAGGTGTCGGCACCTACGAGCAGTACTTC
CDR3: CASSVGVGTYEQYF
size: NA
J: TRBJ2-7
D: NA
V: TRBV9

DNA: TGTGCCAGCAGCGGCAGGACTCCGTTAACCGGGGAGCTGTTTTTT
CDR3: CASSGRTPLTGELFF
size: NA
J: TRBJ2-2
D: NA
V: TRBV9

DNA: TGCAGTGCTACAGGACTAGGAGCCTTCCAAGAGACCCAGTACTTC
CDR3: CSATGLGAFQETQYF
size: once
J: TRBJ2-5
D: TRBD2
V: TRBV20-1

DNA: TGTGCCAGCAGCGTAACCGGACAAGGGGAGCAGTACTTC
CDR3: CASSVTGQGEQYF
size: NA
J: TRBJ2-7
D: NA
V: TRBV9

DNA: TGCAGCGCGCGCTCGAGCAGGGAAAAAAGAGAGACCCAGTACTTC
CDR3: CSARSSREKRETQYF
size: NA
J: TRBJ2-5
D: NA
V: TRBV29-1

DNA: TGTGCCAGCAGCCGATTAGTTAACACTGAAGCTTTCTTT
CDR3: CASSRLVNTEAFF
size: once
J: TRBJ1-1
D: NA
V: TRBV3-1

DNA: TGTGCCTGGAGCCAGGACAGTTTCTATGGCTACACCTTC
CDR3: CAWSQDSFYGYTF
size: many
J: TRBJ1-2
D: NA
V: TRBV30

DNA: TGTGCCAGCAGCTTAGTGGAGGCAGGATACTATGGCTACACCTTC
CDR3: CASSLVEAGYYGYTF
size: NA
J: TRBJ1-2
D: NA
V: TRBV13

DNA: TGTGCCAGTAGTATGCGGGACAGCCTTGGTGCAACCTTC
CDR3: CASSMRDSLGATF
size: NA
J: TRBJ1-2
D: TRBD1
V: TRBV19

DNA: TGTGCCAGCAGTCGACAAGCGGGGGGGCCGTACGAGCAGTACTTC
CDR3: CASSRQAGGPYEQYF
size: medium-sized
J: TRBJ2-7
D: TRBD2
V: TRBV12-3/TRBV12-4

DNA: TGCAGTGCTAGGGCATCCTCCGGGACAGGGTATAATTCACCCCTCCACTTT
CDR3: CSARASSGTGYNSPLHF
size: once
J: TRBJ1-6
D: TRBD1
V: TRBV20-1

DNA: TGTGCCAGCAGCCCTCAAACAGGATCGCGAAATGGCTACCCCTTC
CDR3: CASSPQTGSRNGYPF
size: medium-sized
J: TRBJ1-2
D: NA
V: TRBV7-2

DNA: TGTGCCAGCAACTTGGGGGCAGGGTGGGAGACCCAGTACTTC
CDR3: CASNLGAGWETQYF
size: NA
J: TRBJ2-5
D: NA
V: TRBV2

DNA: TGTGCCAGCAGCCAAGTATTGGTTGGAACCACCGGGGAGCTGTTTTTT
CDR3: CASSQVLVGTTGELFF
size: NA
J: TRBJ2-2
D: NA
V: TRBV14

DNA: TGCGCCAGCAGCCAAACTGATACGCAGTATTTT
CDR3: CASSQTDTQYF
size: NA
J: TRBJ2-3
D: NA
V: TRBV4-1

DNA: TGCGCCAGCAGCTTGGCCGGGACCCCAAAGCTTACTTTC
CDR3: CASSLAGTPKLTF
size: NA
J: TRBJ2-7
D: NA
V: TRBV5-1

DNA: TGTGCCAGCAGCCTACTCGGGACAACTAATGAAAAACTGTTTTTT
CDR3: CASSLLGTTNEKLFF
size: NA
J: TRBJ1-4
D: NA
V: TRBV2

DNA: TGTGCCAGCAGTGCTACCGGGACCCTACCCAATGAGCAGTTCTTC
CDR3: CASSATGTLPNEQFF
size: NA
J: TRBJ2-1
D: NA
V: TRBV9

DNA: TGCAGTGCTAACCGGGGGGGACTTGGCCCTAGCACAGATACGCAGTATTTT
CDR3: CSANRGGLGPSTDTQYF
size: once
J: TRBJ2-3
D: TRBD2
V: TRBV20-1

DNA: TGTGCCAGCAGTCGTCAGGGTATTAGTACTGAAGCTTTCTTT
CDR3: CASSRQGISTEAFF
size: NA
J: TRBJ1-1
D: NA
V: TRBV28

DNA: TGCACCTTCGGGGGACAGGGGGCCAATGAGCAGTTCTTC
CDR3: CTFGGQGANEQFF
size: NA
J: TRBJ2-1
D: TRBD1
V: TRBV29-1

DNA: TGCAGTGCTAGAGATCCGGGGGCGCACACCGGGGAGCTGTTTTTT
CDR3: CSARDPGAHTGELFF
size: medium-sized
J: TRBJ2-2
D: NA
V: TRBV20-1

DNA: TGTGCCAGCAGCTTTGGGACCGGATCCTACGAGCAGTACTTC
CDR3: CASSFGTGSYEQYF
size: NA
J: TRBJ2-7
D: NA
V: TRBV5-4

DNA: TGTGCCAGCAGCGTAGACGGGAGAAGGACAGATACGCAGTATTTT
CDR3: CASSVDGRRTDTQYF
size: NA
J: TRBJ2-3
D: NA
V: TRBV9